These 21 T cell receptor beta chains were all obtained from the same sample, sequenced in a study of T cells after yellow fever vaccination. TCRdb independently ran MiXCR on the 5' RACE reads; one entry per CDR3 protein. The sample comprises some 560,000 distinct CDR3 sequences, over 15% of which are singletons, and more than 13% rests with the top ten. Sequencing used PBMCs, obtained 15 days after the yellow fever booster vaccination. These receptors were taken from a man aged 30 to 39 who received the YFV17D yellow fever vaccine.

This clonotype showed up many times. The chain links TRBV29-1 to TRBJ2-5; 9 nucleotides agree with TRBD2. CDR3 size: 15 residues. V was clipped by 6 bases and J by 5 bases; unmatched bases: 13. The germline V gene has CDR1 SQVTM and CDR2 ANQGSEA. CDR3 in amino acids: CSVGGLAGLPETQYF. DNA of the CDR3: TGCAGCGTCGGAGGGCTAGCGGGACTGCCGGAGACCCAGTACTTC.

The CDR3 DNA follows: TGCGCCAGCAGCTGGGGGCCCGCTAGAAATGAGCAGTTCTTC. Its protein is CASSWGPARNEQFF. This sequence joins TRBV5-1 and TRBJ2-1; weak D call: TRBD1 (6 bases). The V end lost 3 bases, the J end lost 7 bases, and 14 bases lay between the germline ends. CDR1 and CDR2 (germline): SGHRS, YFSETQ. This CDR3 has 14 amino acids.

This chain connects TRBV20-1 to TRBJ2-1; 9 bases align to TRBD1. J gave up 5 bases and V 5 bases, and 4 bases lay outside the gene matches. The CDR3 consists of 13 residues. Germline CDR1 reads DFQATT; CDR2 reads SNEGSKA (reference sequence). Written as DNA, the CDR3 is TGCAGTGCTTCGGGACAGGGCAACAATGAGCAGTTCTTC. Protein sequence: CSASGQGNNEQFF.

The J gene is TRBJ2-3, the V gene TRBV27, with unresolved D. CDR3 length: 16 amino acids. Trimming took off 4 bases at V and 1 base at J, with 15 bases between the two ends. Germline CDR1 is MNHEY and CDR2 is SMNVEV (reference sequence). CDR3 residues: CASSWAPQLGTDTQYF. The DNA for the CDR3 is TGTGCCAGCAGTTGGGCACCGCAGCTTGGCACAGATACGCAGTATTTT.

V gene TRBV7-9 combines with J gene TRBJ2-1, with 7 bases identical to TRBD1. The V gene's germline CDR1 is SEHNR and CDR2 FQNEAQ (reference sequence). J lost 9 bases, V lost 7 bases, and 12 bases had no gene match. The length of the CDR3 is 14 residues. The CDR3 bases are TGTGCCAGCACCCCGTCGACAGGGTATGGTGAGCAGTTCTTC. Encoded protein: CASTPSTGYGEQFF.

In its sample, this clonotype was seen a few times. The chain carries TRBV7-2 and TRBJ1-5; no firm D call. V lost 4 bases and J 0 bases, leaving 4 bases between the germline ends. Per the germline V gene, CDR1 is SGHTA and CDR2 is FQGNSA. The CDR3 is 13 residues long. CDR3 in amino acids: CASSSYSNQPQHF. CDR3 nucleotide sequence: TGTGCCAGCAGCTCGTATAGCAATCAGCCCCAGCATTTT.

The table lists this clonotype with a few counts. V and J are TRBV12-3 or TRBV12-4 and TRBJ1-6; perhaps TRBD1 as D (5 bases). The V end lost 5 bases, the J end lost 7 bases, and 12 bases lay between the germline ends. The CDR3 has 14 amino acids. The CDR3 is CASSPVGANSPLHF. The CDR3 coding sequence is TGTGCCAGCAGTCCCGTCGGGGCCAATTCACCCCTCCACTTT.

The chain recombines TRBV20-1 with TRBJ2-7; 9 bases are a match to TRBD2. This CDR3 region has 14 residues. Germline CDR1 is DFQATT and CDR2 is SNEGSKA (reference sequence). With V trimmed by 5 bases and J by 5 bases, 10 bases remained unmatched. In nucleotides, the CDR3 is TGCAGTGCTCCCCCGGGACTAGCATTGCACGAGCAGTACTTC. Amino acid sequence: CSAPPGLALHEQYF.

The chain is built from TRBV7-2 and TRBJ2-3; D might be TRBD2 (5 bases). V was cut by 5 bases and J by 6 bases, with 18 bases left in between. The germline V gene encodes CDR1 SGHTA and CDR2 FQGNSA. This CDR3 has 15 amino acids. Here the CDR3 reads CASSPASRGMDTQYF. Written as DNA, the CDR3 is TGTGCCAGCAGCCCGGCTAGCCGCGGAATGGATACGCAGTATTTT.

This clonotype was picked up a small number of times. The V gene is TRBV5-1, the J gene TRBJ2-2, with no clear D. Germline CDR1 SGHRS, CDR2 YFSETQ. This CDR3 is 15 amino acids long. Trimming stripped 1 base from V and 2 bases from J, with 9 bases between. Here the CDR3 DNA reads TGCGCCAGCAGCTTGCCGGACGACAACACCGGGGAGCTGTTTTTT. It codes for CASSLPDDNTGELFF.

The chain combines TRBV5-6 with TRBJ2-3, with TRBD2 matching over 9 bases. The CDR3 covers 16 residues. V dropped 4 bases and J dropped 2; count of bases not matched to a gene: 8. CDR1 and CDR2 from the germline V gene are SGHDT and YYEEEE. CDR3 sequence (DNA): TGTGCCAGCAGCCCAATAGCGGGGGTAAACACAGATACGCAGTATTTT. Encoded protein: CASSPIAGVNTDTQYF.

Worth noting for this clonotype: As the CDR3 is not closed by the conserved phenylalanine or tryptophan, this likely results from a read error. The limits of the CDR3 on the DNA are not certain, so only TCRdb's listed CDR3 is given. CDR3: CASSSRGPGQGQTSAPVSL. This rearrangement joins TRBV7-8 to TRBJ2-7; the table names TRBD1, a call not compared with the DNA. CDR1 is SGHVS and CDR2 is FQNEAQ in the germline V gene. The CDR3 has 19 amino acids, counting both end residues.

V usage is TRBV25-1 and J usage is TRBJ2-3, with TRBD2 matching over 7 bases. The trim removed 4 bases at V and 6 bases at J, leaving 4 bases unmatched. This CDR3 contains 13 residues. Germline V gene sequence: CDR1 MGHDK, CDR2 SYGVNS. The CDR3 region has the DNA TGTGCCAGCAGTGTCCTTAGCGGGGATACGCAGTATTTT. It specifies CASSVLSGDTQYF.

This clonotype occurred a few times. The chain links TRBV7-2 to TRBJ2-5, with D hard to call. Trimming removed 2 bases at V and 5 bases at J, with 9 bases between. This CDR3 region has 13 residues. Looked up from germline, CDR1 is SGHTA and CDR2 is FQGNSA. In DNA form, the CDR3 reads TGTGCCAGCAGCTTAACGAATGTGGAGACCCAGTACTTC. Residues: CASSLTNVETQYF.

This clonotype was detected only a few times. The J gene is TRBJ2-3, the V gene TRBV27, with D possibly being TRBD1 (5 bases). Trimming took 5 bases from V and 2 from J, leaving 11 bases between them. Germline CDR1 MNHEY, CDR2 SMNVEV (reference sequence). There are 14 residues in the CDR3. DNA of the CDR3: TGTGCCAGCAGTCCAGGACAACCCACAGATACGCAGTATTTT. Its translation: CASSPGQPTDTQYF.

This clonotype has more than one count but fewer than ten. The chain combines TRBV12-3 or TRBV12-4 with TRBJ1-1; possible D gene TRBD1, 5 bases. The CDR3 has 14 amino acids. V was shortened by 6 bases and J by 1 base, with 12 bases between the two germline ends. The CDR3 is CASSAQATNTEAFF. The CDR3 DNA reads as TGTGCCAGCAGCGCACAGGCTACGAACACTGAAGCTTTCTTT.

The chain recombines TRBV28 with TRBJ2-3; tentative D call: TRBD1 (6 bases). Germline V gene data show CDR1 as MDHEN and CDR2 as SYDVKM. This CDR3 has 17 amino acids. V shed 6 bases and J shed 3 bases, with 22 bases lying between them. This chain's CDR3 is CASRGLLQGARTDTQYF. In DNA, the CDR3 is TGTGCCAGCAGAGGACTTTTACAGGGTGCGAGGACAGATACGCAGTATTTT.

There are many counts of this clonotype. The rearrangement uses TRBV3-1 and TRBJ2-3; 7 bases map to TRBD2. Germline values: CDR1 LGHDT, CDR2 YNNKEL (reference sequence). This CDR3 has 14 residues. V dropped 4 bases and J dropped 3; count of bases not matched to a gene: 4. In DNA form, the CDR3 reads TGTGCCAGCAGCCTTAGCGGGCCTACAGATACGCAGTATTTT. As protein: CASSLSGPTDTQYF.

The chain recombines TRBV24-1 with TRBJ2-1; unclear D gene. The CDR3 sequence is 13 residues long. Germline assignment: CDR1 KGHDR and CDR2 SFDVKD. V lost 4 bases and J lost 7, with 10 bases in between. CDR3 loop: CATSDPPRNEQFF. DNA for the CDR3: TGTGCCACCAGTGACCCTCCCAGAAATGAGCAGTTCTTC.

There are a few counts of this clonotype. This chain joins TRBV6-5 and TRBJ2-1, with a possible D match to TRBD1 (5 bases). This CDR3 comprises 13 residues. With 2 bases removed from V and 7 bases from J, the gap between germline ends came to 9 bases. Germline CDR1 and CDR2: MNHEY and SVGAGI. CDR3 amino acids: CASSYAGLNEQFF. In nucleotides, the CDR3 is TGTGCCAGCAGTTACGCAGGGCTGAATGAGCAGTTCTTC.

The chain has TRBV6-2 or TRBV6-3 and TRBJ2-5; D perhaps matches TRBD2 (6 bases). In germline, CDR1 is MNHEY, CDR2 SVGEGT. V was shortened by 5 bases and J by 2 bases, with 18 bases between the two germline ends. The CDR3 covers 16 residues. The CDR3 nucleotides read TGTGCCAGCAGTCCCCAGAATAGCGGATATCAAGAGACCCAGTACTTC. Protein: CASSPQNSGYQETQYF.